The 27 T cell receptor beta chains listed next were all sequenced from one sample in a study of blood T cell repertoires in COVID-19. Data came from immunoSEQ multiplex PCR; TCRdb stores just in-frame clones and leaves some out. Of some 370,000 clones detected, around four fifths appear once; the ten largest clones hold less than 6%. Source material: PBMCs or T cells enriched from blood (not recorded which). All receptors come from a woman in her 50s who had recovered from COVID-19.

CDR3 sequence reads: CASSFGGAGANVLTF. The CDR3 DNA is TGTGCCAGCAGCTTCGGGGGAGCTGGGGCCAACGTCCTGACTTTC. The chain is built from TRBV11-3 and TRBJ2-6; perhaps TRBD2 as D (6 bases). Germline V gene lookup returns CDR1 SGHNT and CDR2 YENEEA. CDR3 size: 15 residues. V was trimmed by 3 bases and J by 2 bases, leaving 8 bases between them.

The chain uses TRBV30 and TRBJ1-5, with D maybe TRBD1 (5 bases). The germline CDR1 and CDR2 sequences are GTSNPN and SVGIG (reference sequence). There are 14 residues in the CDR3. The V end was cut by 2 bases, the J end by 3 bases, with 11 bases between. The CDR3 DNA reads as TGTGCCTGGAGTCCATCAGGGCCCAATCAGCCCCAGCATTTT. This gives the protein CAWSPSGPNQPQHF.

This chain uses TRBV2 with TRBJ2-2; 7 bases line up with TRBD1. Germline loops: CDR1 SNHLY, CDR2 FYNNEI. The length of the CDR3 is 18 residues. J was trimmed by 5 bases and V by 3 bases; bases with no gene match: 15. CDR3 bases: TGTGCCAGCAGTGATGACGGGGACAGAACATTAGTGACCGGGGAGCTGTTTTTT. Protein: CASSDDGDRTLVTGELFF. Variable domain in full (rest from reference TRBV2 and TRBJ2-2): EPEVTQTPSHQVTQMGQEVILRCVPISNHLYFYWYRQILGQKVEFLVSFYNNEISEKSEIFDDQFSVERPDGSNFTLKIRSTKLEDSAMYFCASSDDGDRTLVTGELFFGEGSRLTVL.

The genes are TRBV12-3 or TRBV12-4 and TRBJ1-2; no clear D gene. The CDR3 covers 13 residues. The V gene lost 3 bases and the J gene lost 0 bases, with 5 bases spanning the gap. The CDR3 region is CASSFGANYGYTF. DNA of the CDR3: TGTGCCAGCAGTTTCGGGGCTAACTATGGCTACACCTTC.

CDR3 DNA sequence: TGTGCCAGCAGACTCTCACCCGGGACAGCGGGCTCACCCCTCCACTTT. Translated, it gives CASRLSPGTAGSPLHF. The gene calls are TRBV5-6 and TRBJ1-6; 7 bases align to TRBD1. CDR1 SGHDT and CDR2 YYEEEE come from the germline V gene. This CDR3 has 16 amino acids. V lost 5 bases, J lost 10 bases, and 15 bases stayed unmatched.

The rearrangement links TRBV29-1 to TRBJ1-2; D possibly corresponds to TRBD1 (5 bases). From germline, CDR1 is SQVTM and CDR2 ANQGSEA. Trimming shortened V by 1 base and J by 1 base, and 10 bases separated the two germline ends. The CDR3 covers 14 residues. The DNA for the CDR3 is TGCAGCGTTGAAGCTTTCGACAGTAACTATGGCTACACCTTC. Translation gives CSVEAFDSNYGYTF.

V usage is TRBV30 and J usage is TRBJ2-7, with TRBD1 matching 10 bases. The CDR3 spans 13 residues. Germline-derived CDR1 and CDR2 are GTSNPN and SVGIG (reference sequence). Trimming cost V 5 bases and J 3 bases; bases outside gene matches: 4. The CDR3 nucleotides are TGTGCCTGGCGCGGACAGGGGGACTACGAGCAGTACTTC. Translation gives CAWRGQGDYEQYF.

This clone has only a few counts. The chain joins TRBV4-1 to TRBJ1-2, with TRBD1 matching over 8 bases. With V trimmed by 2 bases and J by 5 bases, 13 bases remained unmatched. Per germline, CDR1 MGHRA and CDR2 YSYEKL. This CDR3 comprises 17 residues. The CDR3: CASSQLRTGFAGYGYTF. CDR3 sequence (DNA): TGCGCCAGCAGCCAATTACGGACAGGGTTCGCTGGGTATGGCTACACCTTC.

The V and J genes are TRBV9 and TRBJ2-1; TRBD2 matches 10 bases. Trimming at V came to 0 bases and at J to 10 bases, leaving 7 bases not matched to a gene. Germline CDR1 and CDR2: SGDLS and YYNGEE. The CDR3 runs 15 residues. The CDR3: CASSVDPAGGEEQFF. The CDR3 DNA is TGTGCCAGCAGCGTAGACCCAGCGGGAGGGGAAGAGCAGTTCTTC.

Details on this clone: A junction boundary mismatches the germline segment, possibly from a read error. The chain carries TRBV7-7 and TRBJ2-2, with D possibly being TRBD2 (5 bases). The CDR3 contains 17 residues. Germline lookup yields CDR1 SSHAT and CDR2 FNYEAQ (reference sequence). The CDR3 sequence: CASSLASSGSLTGELFF. The CDR3 nucleotides are TGTGCTAGCAGCTTAGCCTCGAGTGGGAGTCTCACCGGGGAGCTGTTTTTT.

The J gene is TRBJ2-2, the V gene TRBV10-3; 8 nucleotides agree with TRBD2. In germline, CDR1 is ENHRY, CDR2 SYGVKD. The length of the CDR3 is 14 residues. V dropped 6 bases and J dropped 4; count of bases not matched to a gene: 4. In nucleotides, the CDR3 is TGTGCCATCAGGGACGGACTAGCCACCGGGGAGCTGTTTTTT. It translates to CAIRDGLATGELFF.

The rearrangement uses TRBV4-1 and TRBJ1-3; 7 bases are shared with TRBD1. Germline CDR1 reads MGHRA; CDR2 reads YSYEKL. With 1 base clipped from V and 5 bases from J, the junction kept 11 bases outside the gene matches. This CDR3 region has 17 residues. CDR3 in amino acids: CASSQGSDRAFRNTIYF. The CDR3 DNA reads as TGCGCCAGCAGCCAAGGGAGTGACAGGGCCTTTAGAAACACCATATATTTT.

The chain combines TRBV6-2 or TRBV6-3 with TRBJ1-1, with TRBD1 matching 7 bases. This CDR3 region has 14 residues. Per germline, CDR1 MNHEY and CDR2 SVGEGT. The V gene end was trimmed by 0 bases and the J gene end by 13 bases; junction bases not matched to a gene: 11. The CDR3, as DNA: TGTGCCAGCAGTTACTCTACTTCTTACAGGGGCGGTTTCTTT. This translates into CASSYSTSYRGGFF.

J is TRBJ1-3 and V is TRBV11-3; no clear D gene. Trimming left V 0 bases short and J 0 bases short, with 9 bases between. CDR1 is SGHNT and CDR2 is YENEEA in the germline V gene. CDR3 size: 16 residues. The chain's CDR3 is CASSLDHSLSGNTIYF. The CDR3 nucleotides are TGTGCCAGCAGCTTAGACCACAGCCTCTCTGGAAACACCATATATTTT.

The V gene is TRBV30, the J gene TRBJ1-6; 9 nucleotides align to TRBD1. Germline values: CDR1 GTSNPN, CDR2 SVGIG (reference sequence). The CDR3 is made up of 14 amino acids. The V and J ends lost 2 bases and 9 bases, in that order; junction bases with no gene match: 5. The CDR3: CAWSSWTGASPLHF. In nucleotides, the CDR3 is TGTGCCTGGAGTTCCTGGACAGGGGCTTCACCCCTCCACTTT.

The chain has TRBV18 and TRBJ2-5; 10 nucleotides agree with TRBD1. Germline values: CDR1 KGHSH, CDR2 LQKENI. V gave up 3 bases and J gave up 5 bases; unmatched junction bases: 9. The CDR3 totals 16 residues. CDR3 protein: CASSPLTGGLGETQYF. CDR3 coding DNA: TGTGCCAGCTCACCGCTGACAGGGGGCCTTGGGGAGACCCAGTACTTC.

This chain joins TRBV30 and TRBJ2-7, with 9 bases that match TRBD1. Trimming at V came to 2 bases and at J to 2 bases, leaving 7 bases not matched to a gene. Germline assignment: CDR1 GTSNPN and CDR2 SVGIG (reference sequence). The CDR3 contains 15 residues. This chain's CDR3 is CAWSRWGTGTYEQYF. DNA of the CDR3: TGTGCCTGGAGTCGCTGGGGGACAGGGACCTACGAGCAGTACTTC.

V usage is TRBV6-2 or TRBV6-3 and J usage is TRBJ2-3, with D uncertain. The ends were cut back, 0 bases at V and 2 bases at J, with 15 bases in the middle. This CDR3 region has 17 residues. The germline V gene has CDR1 MNHEY and CDR2 SVGEGT. This CDR3 is CASSYSRMGALTDTQYF. CDR3 nucleotides: TGTGCCAGCAGTTACTCGAGGATGGGTGCCCTCACAGATACGCAGTATTTT.

The chain is built from TRBV29-1 and TRBJ2-1; 7 bases fit TRBD1. Germline V lookup: CDR1 SQVTM, CDR2 ANQGSEA. The CDR3 contains 19 residues. The ends lost 6 bases at V and 3 bases at J; junction bases unmatched: 23. CDR3 amino acids: CSVHWPGTGAAANYNEQFF. In DNA, the CDR3 is TGCAGCGTACACTGGCCGGGAACAGGGGCTGCCGCCAACTACAATGAGCAGTTCTTC.

This clone was seen a handful of times. J is TRBJ2-3 and V is TRBV7-2; D uncertain. This CDR3 is built from 15 residues. V was pared by 5 bases and J by 0 bases, with 12 bases between. The germline V gene has CDR1 SGHTA and CDR2 FQGNSA. CDR3 amino acids: CASSLQSRSTDTQYF. The CDR3 DNA reads TGTGCCAGCAGCCTCCAGTCCAGAAGCACAGATACGCAGTATTTT. The full variable domain, with the rest looked up from reference TRBV7-2 and TRBJ2-3, is GAGVSQSPSNKVTEKGKDVELRCDPISGHTALYWYRQSLGQGLEFLIYFQGNSAPDKSGLPSDRFSAERTGGSVSTLTIQRTQQEDSAVYLCASSLQSRSTDTQYFGPGTRLTVL.

This clone has just one count. J is TRBJ1-4 and V is TRBV10-3; D not resolved. Germline assignment: CDR1 ENHRY and CDR2 SYGVKD. V gave up 0 bases and J gave up 0 bases, with 14 bases separating them. CDR3 length: 18 residues. CDR3 amino acids: CAISESNRAPSTNEKLFF. The CDR3 DNA reads as TGTGCCATCAGTGAGTCGAACAGAGCCCCTTCAACTAATGAAAAACTGTTTTTT.

V and J are TRBV19 and TRBJ1-1; weak D call: TRBD1 (5 bases). The CDR3 length is 17 residues. With 7 bases removed from V and 2 bases from J, the gap between germline ends came to 23 bases. Germline V lookup: CDR1 LNHDA, CDR2 SQIVND (reference sequence). CDR3 coding DNA: TGTGCCAGTACCCGGGGGGGGGAGGCAATACTAAACACTGAAGCTTTCTTT. Amino acid sequence: CASTRGGEAILNTEAFF.

The V gene is TRBV7-6, the J gene TRBJ1-1; 8 bases are shared with TRBD1. Germline V gene lookup returns CDR1 SGHVS and CDR2 FNYEAQ. The junction had 3 bases not matched to a gene; V was cut back by 2 bases and J by 1 base. This CDR3 spans 15 amino acids. CDR3 sequence (DNA): TGTGCCAGCAGCTTATCGACAGGGGAGAACACTGAAGCTTTCTTT. Its translation: CASSLSTGENTEAFF. Filled out from reference TRBV7-6 and TRBJ1-1, the complete variable domain reads GAGVSQSPRYKVTKRGQDVALRCDPISGHVSLYWYRQALGQGPEFLTYFNYEAQQDKSGLPNDRFSAERPEGSISTLTIQRTEQRDSAMYRCASSLSTGENTEAFFGQGTRLTVV.

V usage is TRBV10-2 and J usage is TRBJ1-2, with a tentative D call TRBD1 (5 bases). The V end lost 2 bases, the J end lost 2 bases, and 9 bases lay between the germline ends. This CDR3 spans 14 amino acids. Germline V gene lookup returns CDR1 WSHSY and CDR2 SAAADI. The CDR3 is CASSERAGNYGYTF. For the CDR3, the DNA is TGCGCCAGCAGTGAGAGGGCAGGGAACTATGGCTACACCTTC.

The chain recombines TRBV18 with TRBJ1-1, with D possibly matching TRBD1 (6 bases). Germline V gives CDR1 KGHSH, CDR2 LQKENI. CDR3 length equals 18 residues. V was pared by 5 bases and J by 1 base, with 23 bases between. CDR3 in DNA: TGTGCCAGCTCAGGGGACACCTCATCTTTTCCCAGGAACACTGAAGCTTTCTTT. Translated, it gives CASSGDTSSFPRNTEAFF.

V usage is TRBV28 and J usage is TRBJ1-4; perhaps TRBD1 as D (5 bases). The germline V gene encodes CDR1 MDHEN and CDR2 SYDVKM. This CDR3 has 13 residues. Deletions cut 7 bases from V and 7 bases from J, with 13 bases between. CDR3 amino acids: CASIGGKGEKLFF. The DNA for the CDR3 is TGTGCCAGCATTGGGGGGAAAGGTGAAAAACTGTTTTTT.

The chain couples TRBV6-2 or TRBV6-3 to TRBJ1-3; no clear D. There are 15 residues in the CDR3. The ends were cut back, 4 bases at V and 0 bases at J, with 10 bases in the middle. Germline V gene lookup returns CDR1 MNHEY and CDR2 SVGEGT. CDR3 sequence: CASSLLQFSGNTIYF. CDR3 DNA sequence: TGTGCCAGCAGTTTGCTCCAGTTCTCTGGAAACACCATATATTTT.